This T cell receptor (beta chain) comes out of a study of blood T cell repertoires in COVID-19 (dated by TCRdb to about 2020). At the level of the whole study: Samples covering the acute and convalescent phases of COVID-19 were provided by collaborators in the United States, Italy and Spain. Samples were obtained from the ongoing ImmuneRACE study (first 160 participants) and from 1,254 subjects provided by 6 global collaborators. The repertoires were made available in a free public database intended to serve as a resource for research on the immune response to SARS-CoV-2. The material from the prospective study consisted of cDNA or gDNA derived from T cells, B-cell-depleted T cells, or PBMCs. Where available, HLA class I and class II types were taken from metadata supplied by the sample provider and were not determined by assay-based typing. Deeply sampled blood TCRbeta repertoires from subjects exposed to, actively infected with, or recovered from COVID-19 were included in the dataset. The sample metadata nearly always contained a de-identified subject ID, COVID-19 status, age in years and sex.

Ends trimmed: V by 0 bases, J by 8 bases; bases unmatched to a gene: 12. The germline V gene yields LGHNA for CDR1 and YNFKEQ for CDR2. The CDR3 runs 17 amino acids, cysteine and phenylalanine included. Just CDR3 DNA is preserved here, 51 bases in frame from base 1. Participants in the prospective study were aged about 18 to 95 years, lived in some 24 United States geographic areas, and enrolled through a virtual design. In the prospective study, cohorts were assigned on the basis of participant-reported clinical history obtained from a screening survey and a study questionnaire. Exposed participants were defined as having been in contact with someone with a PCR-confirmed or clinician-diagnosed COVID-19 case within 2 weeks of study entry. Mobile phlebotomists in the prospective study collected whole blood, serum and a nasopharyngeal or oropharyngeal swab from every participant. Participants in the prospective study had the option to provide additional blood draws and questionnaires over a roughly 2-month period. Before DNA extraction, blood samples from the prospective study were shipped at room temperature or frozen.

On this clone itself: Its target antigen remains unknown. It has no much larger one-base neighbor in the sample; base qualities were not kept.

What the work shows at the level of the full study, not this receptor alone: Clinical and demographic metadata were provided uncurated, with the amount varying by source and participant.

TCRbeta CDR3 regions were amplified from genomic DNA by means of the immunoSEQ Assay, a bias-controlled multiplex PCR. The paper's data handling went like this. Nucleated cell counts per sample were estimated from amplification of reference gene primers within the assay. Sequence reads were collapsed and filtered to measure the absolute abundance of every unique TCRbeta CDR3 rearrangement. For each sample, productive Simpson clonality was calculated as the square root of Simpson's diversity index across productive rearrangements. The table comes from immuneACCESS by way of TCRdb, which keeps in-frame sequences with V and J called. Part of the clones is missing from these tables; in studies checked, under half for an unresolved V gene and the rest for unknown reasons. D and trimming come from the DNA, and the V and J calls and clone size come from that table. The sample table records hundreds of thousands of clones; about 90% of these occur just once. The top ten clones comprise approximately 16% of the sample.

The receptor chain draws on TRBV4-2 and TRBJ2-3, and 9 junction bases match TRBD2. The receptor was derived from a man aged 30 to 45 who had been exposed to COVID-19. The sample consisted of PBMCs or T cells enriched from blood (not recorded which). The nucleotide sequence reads TGTGCCAGCAGCCAAGATGTAGGGCGGGGGGGCCGGATTACGCAGTATTTT. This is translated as CASSQDVGRGGRITQYF.